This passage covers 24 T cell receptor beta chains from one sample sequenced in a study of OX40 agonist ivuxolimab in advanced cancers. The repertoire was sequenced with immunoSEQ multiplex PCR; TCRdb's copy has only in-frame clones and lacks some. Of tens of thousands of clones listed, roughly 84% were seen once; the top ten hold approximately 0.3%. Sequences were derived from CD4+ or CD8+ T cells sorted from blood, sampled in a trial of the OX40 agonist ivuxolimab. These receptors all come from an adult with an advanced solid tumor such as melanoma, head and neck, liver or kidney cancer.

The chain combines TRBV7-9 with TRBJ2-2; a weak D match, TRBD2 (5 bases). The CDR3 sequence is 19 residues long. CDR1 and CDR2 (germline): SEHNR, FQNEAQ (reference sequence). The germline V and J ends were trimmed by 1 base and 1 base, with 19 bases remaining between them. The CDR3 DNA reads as TGTGCCAGCAGCTTAGGGATAACTAGTTTAGCCCTGAACACCGGGGAGCTGTTTTTT. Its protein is CASSLGITSLALNTGELFF.

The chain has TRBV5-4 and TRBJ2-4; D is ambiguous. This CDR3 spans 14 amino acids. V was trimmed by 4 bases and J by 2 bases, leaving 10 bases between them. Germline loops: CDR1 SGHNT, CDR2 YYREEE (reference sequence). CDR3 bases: TGTGCCAGCAGCACCTGGAGCTCCAAAAACATTCAGTACTTC. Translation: CASSTWSSKNIQYF.

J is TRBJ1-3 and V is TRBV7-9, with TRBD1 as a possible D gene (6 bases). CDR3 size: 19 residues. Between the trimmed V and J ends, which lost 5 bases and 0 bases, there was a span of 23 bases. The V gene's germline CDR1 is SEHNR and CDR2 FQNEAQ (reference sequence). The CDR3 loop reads CASSLGGTLAFFSGNTIYF. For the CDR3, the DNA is TGTGCCAGCAGCCTAGGGGGGACACTAGCTTTTTTCTCTGGAAACACCATATATTTT.

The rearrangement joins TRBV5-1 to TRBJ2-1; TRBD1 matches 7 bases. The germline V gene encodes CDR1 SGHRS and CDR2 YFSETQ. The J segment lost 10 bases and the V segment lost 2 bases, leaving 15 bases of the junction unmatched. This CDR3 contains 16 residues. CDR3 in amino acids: CASSLILRGPYGEQFF. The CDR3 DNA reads TGCGCCAGCAGCTTAATCCTGAGGGGGCCGTACGGCGAGCAGTTCTTC.

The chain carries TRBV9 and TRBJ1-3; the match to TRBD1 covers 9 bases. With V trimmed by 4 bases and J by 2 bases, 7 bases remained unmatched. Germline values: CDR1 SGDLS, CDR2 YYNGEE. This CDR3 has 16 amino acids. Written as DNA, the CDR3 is TGTGCCAGCAGCCCCCGGGACAGGGCCACTGGAAACACCATATATTTT. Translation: CASSPRDRATGNTIYF.

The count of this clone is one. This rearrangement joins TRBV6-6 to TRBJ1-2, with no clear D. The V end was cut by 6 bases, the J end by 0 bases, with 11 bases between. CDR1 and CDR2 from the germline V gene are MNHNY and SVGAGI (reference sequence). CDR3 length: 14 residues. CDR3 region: CASSPFHSNYGYTF. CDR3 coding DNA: TGTGCCAGCAGCCCGTTCCACTCTAACTATGGCTACACCTTC.

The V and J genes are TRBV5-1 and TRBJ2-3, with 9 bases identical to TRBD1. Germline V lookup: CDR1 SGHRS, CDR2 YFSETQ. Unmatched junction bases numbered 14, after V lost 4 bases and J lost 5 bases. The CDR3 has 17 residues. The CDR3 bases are TGCGCCAGCAGCCGGGACCCGGGACAGGGCGTCGTAGATACGCAGTATTTT. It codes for CASSRDPGQGVVDTQYF.

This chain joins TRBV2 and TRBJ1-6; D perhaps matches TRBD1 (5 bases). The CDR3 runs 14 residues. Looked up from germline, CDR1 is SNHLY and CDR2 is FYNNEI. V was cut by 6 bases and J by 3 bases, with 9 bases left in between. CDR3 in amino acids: CASSGGVYNSPLHF. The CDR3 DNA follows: TGTGCCAGCAGCGGGGGAGTCTATAATTCACCCCTCCACTTT.

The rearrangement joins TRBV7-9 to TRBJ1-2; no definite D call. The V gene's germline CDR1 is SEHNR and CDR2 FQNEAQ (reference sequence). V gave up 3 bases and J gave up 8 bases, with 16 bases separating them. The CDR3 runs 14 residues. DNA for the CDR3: TGTGCCAGCAGCTTCCACCGGCAAGACGTCGGCTACACCTTC. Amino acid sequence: CASSFHRQDVGYTF.

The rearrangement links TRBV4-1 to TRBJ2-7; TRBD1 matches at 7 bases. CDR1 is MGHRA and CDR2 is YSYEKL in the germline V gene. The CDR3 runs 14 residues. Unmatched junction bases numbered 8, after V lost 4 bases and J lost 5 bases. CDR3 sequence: CASSPQGQLHEQYF. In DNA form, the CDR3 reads TGCGCCAGCAGCCCTCAGGGACAGTTGCACGAGCAGTACTTC.

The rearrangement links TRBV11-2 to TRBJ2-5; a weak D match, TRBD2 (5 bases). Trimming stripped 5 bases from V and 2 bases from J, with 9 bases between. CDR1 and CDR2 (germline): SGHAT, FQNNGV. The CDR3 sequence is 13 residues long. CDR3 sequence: CASSPSGQETQYF. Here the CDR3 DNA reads TGTGCCAGCAGCCCGAGCGGACAAGAGACCCAGTACTTC.

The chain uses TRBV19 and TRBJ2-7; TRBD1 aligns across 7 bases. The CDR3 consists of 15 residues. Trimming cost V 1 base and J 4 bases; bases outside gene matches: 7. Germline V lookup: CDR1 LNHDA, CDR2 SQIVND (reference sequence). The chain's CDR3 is CASSIGGTALYEQYF. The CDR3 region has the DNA TGTGCCAGTAGTATAGGTGGGACAGCCCTTTACGAGCAGTACTTC.

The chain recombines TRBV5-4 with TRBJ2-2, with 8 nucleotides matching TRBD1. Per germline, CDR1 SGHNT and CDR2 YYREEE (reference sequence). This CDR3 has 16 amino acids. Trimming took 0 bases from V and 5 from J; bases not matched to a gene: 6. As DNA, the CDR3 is TGTGCCAGCAGCTTGGGTGGACAGGGTGGTACCGGGGAGCTGTTTTTT. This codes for CASSLGGQGGTGELFF.

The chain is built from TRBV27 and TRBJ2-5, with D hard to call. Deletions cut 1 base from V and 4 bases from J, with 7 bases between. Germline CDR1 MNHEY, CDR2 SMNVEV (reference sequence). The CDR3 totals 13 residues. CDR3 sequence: CASSLWVGETQYF. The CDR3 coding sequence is TGTGCCAGCAGTTTATGGGTAGGAGAGACCCAGTACTTC.

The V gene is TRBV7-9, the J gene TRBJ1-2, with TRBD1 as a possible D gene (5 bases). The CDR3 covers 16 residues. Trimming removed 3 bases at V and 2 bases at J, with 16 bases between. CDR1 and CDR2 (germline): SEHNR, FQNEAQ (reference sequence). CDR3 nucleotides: TGTGCCAGCAGCTTTAGGGGTCCCCGCGGAAACTATGGCTACACCTTC. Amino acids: CASSFRGPRGNYGYTF. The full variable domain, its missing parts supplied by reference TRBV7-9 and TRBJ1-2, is DTGVSQNPRHKITKRGQNVTFRCDPISEHNRLYWYRQTLGQGPEFLTYFQNEAQLEKSRLLSDRFSAERPKGSFSTLEIQRTEQGDSAMYLCASSFRGPRGNYGYTFGSGTRLTVV.

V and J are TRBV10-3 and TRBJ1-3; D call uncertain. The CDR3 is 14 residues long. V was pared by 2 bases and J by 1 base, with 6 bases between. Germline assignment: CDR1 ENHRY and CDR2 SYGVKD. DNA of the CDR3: TGTGCCATCAGTGAGATGAAATCTGGAAACACCATATATTTT. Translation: CAISEMKSGNTIYF.

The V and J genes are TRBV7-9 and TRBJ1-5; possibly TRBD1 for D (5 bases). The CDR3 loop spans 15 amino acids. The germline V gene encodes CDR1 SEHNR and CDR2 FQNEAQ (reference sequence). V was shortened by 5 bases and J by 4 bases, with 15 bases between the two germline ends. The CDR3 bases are TGTGCCAGCAGCCAGGGACGGACTGGGAATCAGCCCCAGCATTTT. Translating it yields CASSQGRTGNQPQHF. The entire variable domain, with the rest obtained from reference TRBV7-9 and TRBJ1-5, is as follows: DTGVSQNPRHKITKRGQNVTFRCDPISEHNRLYWYRQTLGQGPEFLTYFQNEAQLEKSRLLSDRFSAERPKGSFSTLEIQRTEQGDSAMYLCASSQGRTGNQPQHFGDGTRLSIL.

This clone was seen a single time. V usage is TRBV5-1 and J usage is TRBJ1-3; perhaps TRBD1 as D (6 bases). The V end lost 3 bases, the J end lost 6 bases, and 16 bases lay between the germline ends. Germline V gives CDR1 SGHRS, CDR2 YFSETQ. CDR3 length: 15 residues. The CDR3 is CASSSDGQSPNTIYF. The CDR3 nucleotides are TGCGCCAGCAGCTCTGATGGACAGAGCCCAAACACCATATATTTT.

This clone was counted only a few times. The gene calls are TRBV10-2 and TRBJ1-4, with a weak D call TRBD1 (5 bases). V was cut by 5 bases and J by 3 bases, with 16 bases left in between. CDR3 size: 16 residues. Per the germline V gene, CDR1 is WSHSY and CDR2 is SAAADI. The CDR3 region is CASSTLRTGANEKLFF. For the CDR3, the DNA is TGCGCCAGCAGTACGCTCAGGACGGGGGCTAATGAAAAACTGTTTTTT.

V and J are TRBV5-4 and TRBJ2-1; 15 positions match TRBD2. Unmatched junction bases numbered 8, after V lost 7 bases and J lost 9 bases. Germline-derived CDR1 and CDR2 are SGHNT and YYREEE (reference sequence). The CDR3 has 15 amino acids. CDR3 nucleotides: TGTGCCAGCCGCAGGACTAGCGGGGGGGATGGTGAGCAGTTCTTC. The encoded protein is CASRRTSGGDGEQFF.

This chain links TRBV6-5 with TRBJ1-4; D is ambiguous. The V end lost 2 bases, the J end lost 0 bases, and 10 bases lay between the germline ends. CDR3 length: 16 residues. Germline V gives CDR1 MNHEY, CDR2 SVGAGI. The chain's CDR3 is CASSYQAATTNEKLFF. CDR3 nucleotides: TGTGCCAGCAGTTACCAGGCAGCAACAACTAATGAAAAACTGTTTTTT.

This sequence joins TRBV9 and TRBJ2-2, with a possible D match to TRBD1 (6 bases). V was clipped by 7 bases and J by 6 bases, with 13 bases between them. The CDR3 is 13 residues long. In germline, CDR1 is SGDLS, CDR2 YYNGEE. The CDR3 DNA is TGTGCCAGCGCCAGGGGAGAACCCGGGGAGCTGTTTTTT. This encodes CASARGEPGELFF.

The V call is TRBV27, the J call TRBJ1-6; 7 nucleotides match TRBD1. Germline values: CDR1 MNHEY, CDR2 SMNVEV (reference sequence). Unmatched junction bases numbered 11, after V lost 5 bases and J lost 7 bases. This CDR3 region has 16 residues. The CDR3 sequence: CASSKDRDQQNSPLHF. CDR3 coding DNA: TGTGCCAGCAGTAAAGACAGGGACCAACAAAATTCACCCCTCCACTTT.

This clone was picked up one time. The CDR3: CASNDRRGGGNTIYF. The DNA of the CDR3 is TGTGCCAGCAATGATCGCAGGGGGGGTGGAAACACCATATATTTT. The genes are TRBV6-1 and TRBJ1-3, with TRBD1 matching over 7 bases. Losses at the gene ends were 7 bases for V and 3 bases for J; bases not matched to a gene: 9. The CDR3 sequence is 15 residues long. From germline, CDR1 is MNHNS and CDR2 SASEGT.